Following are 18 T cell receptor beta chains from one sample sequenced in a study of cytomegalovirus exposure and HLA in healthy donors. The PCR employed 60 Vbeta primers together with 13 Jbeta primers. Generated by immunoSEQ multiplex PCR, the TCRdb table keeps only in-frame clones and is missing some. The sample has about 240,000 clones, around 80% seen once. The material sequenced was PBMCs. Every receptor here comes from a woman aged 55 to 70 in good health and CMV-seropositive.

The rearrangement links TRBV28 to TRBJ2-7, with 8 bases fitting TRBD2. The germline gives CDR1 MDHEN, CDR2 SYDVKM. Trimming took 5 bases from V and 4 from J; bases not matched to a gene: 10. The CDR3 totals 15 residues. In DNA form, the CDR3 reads TGTGCCAGCAGTGTACCCGGGAGGGCGCAATACGAGCAGTACTTC. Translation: CASSVPGRAQYEQYF.

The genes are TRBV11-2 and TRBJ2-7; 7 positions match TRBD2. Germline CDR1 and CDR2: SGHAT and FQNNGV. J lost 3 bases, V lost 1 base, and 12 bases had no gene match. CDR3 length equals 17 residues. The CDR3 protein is CASSLASTLAAVYEQYF. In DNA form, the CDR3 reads TGTGCCAGCAGCTTAGCCTCCACGCTAGCGGCGGTCTACGAGCAGTACTTC.

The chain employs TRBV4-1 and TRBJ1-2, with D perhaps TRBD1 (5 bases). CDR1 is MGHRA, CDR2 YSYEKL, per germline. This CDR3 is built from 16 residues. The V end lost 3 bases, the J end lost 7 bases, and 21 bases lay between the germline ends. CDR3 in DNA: TGCGCCAGCAGCCATCCCTGGGGAGACCTGGGGGGTGGCTACACCTTC. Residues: CASSHPWGDLGGGYTF.

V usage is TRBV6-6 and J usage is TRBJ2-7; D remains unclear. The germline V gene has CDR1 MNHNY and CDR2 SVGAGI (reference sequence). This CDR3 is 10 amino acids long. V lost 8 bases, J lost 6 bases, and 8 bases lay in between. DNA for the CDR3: TGTGCCAGCGCTAGAGCCGAGCAGTACTTC. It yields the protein CASARAEQYF.

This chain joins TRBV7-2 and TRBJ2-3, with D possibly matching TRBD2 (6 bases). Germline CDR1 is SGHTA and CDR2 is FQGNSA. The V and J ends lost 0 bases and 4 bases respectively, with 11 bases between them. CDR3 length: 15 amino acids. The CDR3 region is CASSLALGRSDTQYF. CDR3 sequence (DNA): TGTGCCAGCAGCTTAGCGCTGGGGAGGTCAGATACGCAGTATTTT.

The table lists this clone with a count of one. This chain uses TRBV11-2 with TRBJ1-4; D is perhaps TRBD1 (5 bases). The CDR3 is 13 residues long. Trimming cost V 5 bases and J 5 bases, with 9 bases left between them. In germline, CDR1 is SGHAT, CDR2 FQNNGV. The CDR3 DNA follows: TGTGCCAGCAGCCCGGGGGTGAATGAAAAACTGTTTTTT. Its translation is CASSPGVNEKLFF.

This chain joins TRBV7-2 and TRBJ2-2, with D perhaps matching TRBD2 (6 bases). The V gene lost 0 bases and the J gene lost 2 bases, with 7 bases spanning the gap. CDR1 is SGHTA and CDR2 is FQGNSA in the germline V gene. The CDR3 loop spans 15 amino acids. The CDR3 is CASSLAGGNTGELFF. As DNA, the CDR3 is TGTGCCAGCAGCTTAGCGGGAGGCAACACCGGGGAGCTGTTTTTT.

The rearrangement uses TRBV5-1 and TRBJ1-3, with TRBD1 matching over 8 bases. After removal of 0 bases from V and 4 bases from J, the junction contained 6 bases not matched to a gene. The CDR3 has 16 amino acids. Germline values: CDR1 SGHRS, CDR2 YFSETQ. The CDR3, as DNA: TGCGCCAGCAGCTTGGGCCAGGGGGCGCGGGGAAACACCATATATTTT. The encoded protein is CASSLGQGARGNTIYF.

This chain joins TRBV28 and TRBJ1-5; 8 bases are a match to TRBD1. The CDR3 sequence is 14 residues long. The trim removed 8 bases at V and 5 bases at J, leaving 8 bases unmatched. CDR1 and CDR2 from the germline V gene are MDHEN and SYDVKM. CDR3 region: CASHRDRLDQPQHF. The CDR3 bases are TGTGCCAGCCACCGGGACAGGCTCGATCAGCCCCAGCATTTT.

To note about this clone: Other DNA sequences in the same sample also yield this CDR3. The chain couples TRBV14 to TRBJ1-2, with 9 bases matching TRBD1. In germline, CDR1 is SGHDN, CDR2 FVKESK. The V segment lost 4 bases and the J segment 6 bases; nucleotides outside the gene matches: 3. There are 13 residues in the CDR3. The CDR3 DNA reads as TGTGCCAGCAGCCCTCGGACAGGGGATGGCTACACCTTC. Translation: CASSPRTGDGYTF. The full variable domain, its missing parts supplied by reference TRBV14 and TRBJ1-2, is EAGVTQFPSHSVIEKGQTVTLRCDPISGHDNLYWYRRVMGKEIKFLLHFVKESKQDESGMPNNRFLAERTGGTYSTLKVQPAELEDSGVYFCASSPRTGDGYTFGSGTRLTVV.

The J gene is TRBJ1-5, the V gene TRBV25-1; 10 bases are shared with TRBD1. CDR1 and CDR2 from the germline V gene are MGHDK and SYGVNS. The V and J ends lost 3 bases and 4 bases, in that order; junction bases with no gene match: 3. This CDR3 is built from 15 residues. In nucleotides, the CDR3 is TGTGCCAGCAGTGAGGGACAGGGGCGTAATCAGCCCCAGCATTTT. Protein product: CASSEGQGRNQPQHF.

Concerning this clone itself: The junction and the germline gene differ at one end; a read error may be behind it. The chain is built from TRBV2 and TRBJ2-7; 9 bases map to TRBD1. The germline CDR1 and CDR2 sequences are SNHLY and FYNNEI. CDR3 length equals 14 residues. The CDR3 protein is CAGSRTGVNYEQYF. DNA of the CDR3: TGTGCCGGCAGTCGGACAGGGGTCAACTACGAGCAGTACTTC.

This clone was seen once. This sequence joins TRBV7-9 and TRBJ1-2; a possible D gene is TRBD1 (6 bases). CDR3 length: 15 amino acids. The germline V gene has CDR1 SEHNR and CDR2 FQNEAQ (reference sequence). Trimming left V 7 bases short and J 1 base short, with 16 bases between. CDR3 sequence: CASTSTGPVNYGYTF. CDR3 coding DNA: TGTGCCAGCACCTCAACAGGGCCCGTTAACTATGGCTACACCTTC.

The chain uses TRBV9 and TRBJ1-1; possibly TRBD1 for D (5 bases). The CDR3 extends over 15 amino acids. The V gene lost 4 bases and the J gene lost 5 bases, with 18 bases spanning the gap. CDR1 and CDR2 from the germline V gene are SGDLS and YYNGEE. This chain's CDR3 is CASSSPGRAGTEAFF. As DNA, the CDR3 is TGTGCCAGCAGCTCCCCGGGACGTGCGGGAACTGAAGCTTTCTTT.

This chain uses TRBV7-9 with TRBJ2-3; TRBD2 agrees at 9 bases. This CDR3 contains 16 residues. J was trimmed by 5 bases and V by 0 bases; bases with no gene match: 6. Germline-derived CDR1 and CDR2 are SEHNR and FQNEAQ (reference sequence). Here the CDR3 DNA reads TGTGCCAGCAGCTTAGCTAGCGGGAGTTTAATAGATACGCAGTATTTT. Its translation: CASSLASGSLIDTQYF.

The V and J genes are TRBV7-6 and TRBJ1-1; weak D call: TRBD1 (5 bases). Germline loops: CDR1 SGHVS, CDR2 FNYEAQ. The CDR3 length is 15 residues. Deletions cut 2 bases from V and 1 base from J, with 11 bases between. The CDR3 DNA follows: TGTGCCAGCAGCTTAATCGGGGGGAAGAACACTGAAGCTTTCTTT. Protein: CASSLIGGKNTEAFF.

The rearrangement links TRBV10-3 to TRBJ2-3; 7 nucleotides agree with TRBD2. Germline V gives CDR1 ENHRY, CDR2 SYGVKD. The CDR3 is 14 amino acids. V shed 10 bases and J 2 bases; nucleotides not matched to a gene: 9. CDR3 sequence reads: CATRTRPPTDTQYF. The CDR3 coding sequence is TGTGCCACCAGGACTAGACCCCCCACAGATACGCAGTATTTT.

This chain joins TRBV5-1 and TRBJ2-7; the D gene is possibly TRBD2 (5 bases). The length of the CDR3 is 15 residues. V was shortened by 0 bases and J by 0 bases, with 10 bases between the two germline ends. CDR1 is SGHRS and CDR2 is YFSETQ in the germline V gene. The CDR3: CASSLEAAGSYEQYF. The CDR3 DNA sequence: TGCGCCAGCAGCTTGGAGGCGGCGGGCTCCTACGAGCAGTACTTC.